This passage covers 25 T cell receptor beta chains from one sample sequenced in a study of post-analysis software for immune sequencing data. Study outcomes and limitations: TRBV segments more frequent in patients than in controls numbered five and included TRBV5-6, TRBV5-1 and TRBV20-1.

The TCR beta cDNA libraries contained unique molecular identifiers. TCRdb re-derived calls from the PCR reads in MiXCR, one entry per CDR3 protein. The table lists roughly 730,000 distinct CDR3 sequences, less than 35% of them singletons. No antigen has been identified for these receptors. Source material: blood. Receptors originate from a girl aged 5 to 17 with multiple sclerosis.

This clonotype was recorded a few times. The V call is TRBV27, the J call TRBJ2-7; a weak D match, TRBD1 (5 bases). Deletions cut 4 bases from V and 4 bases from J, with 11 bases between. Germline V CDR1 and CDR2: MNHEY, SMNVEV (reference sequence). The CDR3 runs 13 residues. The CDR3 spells CASSSQGSYEQYF. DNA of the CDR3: TGTGCCAGCAGTTCCCAGGGATCTTACGAGCAGTACTTC.

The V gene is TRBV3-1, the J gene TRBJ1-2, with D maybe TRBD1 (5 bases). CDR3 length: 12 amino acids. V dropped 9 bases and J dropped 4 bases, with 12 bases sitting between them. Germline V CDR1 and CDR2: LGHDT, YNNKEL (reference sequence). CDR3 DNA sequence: TGTGCCAGTTCTGGAGGGACCTATGGCTACACCTTC. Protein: CASSGGTYGYTF.

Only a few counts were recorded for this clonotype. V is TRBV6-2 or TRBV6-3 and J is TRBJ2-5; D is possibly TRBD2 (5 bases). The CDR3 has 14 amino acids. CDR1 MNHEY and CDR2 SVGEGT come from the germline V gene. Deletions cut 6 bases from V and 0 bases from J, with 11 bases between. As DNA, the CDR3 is TGTGCCAGCAGGTCTCGGGGTTACCAAGAGACCCAGTACTTC. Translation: CASRSRGYQETQYF.

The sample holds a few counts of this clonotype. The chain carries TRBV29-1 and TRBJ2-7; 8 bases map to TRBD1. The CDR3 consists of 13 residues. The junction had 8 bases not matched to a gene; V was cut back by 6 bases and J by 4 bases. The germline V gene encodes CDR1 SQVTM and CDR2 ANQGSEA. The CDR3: CSVRRQGAYEQYF. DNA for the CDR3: TGCAGCGTACGCAGGCAGGGGGCTTACGAGCAGTACTTC.

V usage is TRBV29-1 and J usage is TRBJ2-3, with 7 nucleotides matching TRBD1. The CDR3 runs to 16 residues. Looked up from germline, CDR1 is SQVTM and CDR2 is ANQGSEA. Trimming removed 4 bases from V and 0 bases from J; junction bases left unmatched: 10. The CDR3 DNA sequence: TGCAGCGTTGTGGGGCCTGGACAGGTTAGCACAGATACGCAGTATTTT. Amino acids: CSVVGPGQVSTDTQYF.

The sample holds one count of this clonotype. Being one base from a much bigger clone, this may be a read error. CDR3 bases: TGCGCCAACAGCTTGGCCATTGGTAATGAGCAGTTCTTC. Amino acid sequence: CANSLAIGNEQFF. The chain combines TRBV5-1 with TRBJ2-1, with no clear D. Germline CDR1 and CDR2: SGHRS and YFSETQ. This CDR3 has 13 amino acids.

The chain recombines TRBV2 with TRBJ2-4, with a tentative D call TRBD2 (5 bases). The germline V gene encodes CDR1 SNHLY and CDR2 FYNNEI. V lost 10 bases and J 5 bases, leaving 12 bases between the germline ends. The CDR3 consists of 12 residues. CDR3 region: CAIRTGENIQYF. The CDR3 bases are TGTGCCATTAGGACTGGGGAAAACATTCAGTACTTC. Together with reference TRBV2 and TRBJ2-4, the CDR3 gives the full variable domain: EPEVTQTPSHQVTQMGQEVILRCVPISNHLYFYWYRQILGQKVEFLVSFYNNEISEKSEIFDDQFSVERPDGSNFTLKIRSTKLEDSAMYFCAIRTGENIQYFGAGTRLSVL.

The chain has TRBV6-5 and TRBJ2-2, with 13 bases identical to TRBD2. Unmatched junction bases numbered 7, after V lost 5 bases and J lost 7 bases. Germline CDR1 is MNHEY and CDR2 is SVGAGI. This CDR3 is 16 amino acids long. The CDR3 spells CASSLGLAGAVGELFF. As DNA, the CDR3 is TGTGCCAGCAGTCTAGGACTAGCGGGAGCGGTCGGGGAGCTGTTTTTT.

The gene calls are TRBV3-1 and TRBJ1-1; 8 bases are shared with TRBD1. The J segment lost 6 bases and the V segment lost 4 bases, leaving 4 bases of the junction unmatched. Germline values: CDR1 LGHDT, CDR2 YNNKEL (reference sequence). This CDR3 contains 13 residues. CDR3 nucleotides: TGTGCCAGCAGCCCCAGGGACAGGTCTGAAGCTTTCTTT. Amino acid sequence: CASSPRDRSEAFF.

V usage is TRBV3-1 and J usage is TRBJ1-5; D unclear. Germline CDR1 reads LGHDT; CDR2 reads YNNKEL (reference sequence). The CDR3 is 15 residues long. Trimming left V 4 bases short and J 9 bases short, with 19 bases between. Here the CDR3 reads CASSPQAGSPSPQHF. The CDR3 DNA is TGTGCCAGCAGCCCTCAGGCGGGGAGCCCCTCGCCCCAGCATTTT.

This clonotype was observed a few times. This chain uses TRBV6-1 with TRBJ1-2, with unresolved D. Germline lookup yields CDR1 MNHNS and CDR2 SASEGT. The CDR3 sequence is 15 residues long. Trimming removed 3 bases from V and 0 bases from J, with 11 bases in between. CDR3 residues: CASSDPGDSNYGYTF. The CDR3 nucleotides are TGTGCCAGCAGTGACCCCGGGGATTCTAACTATGGCTACACCTTC.

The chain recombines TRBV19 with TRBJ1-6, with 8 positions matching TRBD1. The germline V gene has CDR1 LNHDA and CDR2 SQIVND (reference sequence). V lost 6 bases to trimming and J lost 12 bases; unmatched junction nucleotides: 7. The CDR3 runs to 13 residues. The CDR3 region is CASSEDRGGPLHF. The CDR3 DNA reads TGTGCCAGTAGCGAAGACAGGGGTGGACCCCTCCACTTT.

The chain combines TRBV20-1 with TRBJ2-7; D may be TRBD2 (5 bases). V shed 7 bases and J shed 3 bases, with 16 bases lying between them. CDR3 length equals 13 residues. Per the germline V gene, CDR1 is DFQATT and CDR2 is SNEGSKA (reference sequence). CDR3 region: CSVPGLAYYEQYF. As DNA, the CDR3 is TGCAGTGTTCCCGGGCTAGCCTACTACGAGCAGTACTTC.

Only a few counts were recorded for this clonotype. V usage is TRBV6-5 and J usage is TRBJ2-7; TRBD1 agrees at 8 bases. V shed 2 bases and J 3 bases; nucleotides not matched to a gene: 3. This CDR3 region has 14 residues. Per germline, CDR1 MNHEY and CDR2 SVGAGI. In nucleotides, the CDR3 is TGTGCCAGCAGTTACGGGGACAGGAACTACGAGCAGTACTTC. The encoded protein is CASSYGDRNYEQYF.

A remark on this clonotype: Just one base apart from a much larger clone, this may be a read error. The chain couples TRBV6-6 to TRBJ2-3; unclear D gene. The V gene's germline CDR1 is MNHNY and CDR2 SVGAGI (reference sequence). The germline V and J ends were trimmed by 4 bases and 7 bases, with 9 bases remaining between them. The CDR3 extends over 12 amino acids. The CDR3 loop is CASSSPPNTQYF. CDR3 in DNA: TGTGCCAGCAGTTCCCCCCCAAATACGCAGTATTTT.

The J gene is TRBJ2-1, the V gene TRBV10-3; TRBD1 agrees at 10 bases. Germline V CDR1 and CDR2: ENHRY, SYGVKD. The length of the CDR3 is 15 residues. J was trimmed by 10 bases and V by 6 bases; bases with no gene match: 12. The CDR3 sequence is CAIRLGQGGLGEQFF. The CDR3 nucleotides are TGTGCCATCAGATTAGGACAGGGGGGGCTCGGGGAGCAGTTCTTC.

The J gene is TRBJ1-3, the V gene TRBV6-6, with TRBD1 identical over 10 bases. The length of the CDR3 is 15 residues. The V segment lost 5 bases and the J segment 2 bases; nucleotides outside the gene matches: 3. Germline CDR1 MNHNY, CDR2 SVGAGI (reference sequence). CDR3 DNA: TGTGCCAGCAGTCCGACAGGGGGCACTGGAAACACCATATATTTT. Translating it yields CASSPTGGTGNTIYF.

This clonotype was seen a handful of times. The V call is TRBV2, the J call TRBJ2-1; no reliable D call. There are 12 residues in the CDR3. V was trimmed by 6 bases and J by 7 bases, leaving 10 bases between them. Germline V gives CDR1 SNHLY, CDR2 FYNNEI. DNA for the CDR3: TGTGCCAGCAGATCGGACCGAAATGAGCAGTTCTTC. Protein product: CASRSDRNEQFF. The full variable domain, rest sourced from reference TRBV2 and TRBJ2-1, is EPEVTQTPSHQVTQMGQEVILRCVPISNHLYFYWYRQILGQKVEFLVSFYNNEISEKSEIFDDQFSVERPDGSNFTLKIRSTKLEDSAMYFCASRSDRNEQFFGPGTRLTVL.

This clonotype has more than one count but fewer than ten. DNA of the CDR3: TGTGCCAGCAGTTATGGGGGGGTGGTGGATGAGCAGTTCTTC. As protein: CASSYGGVVDEQFF. The chain has TRBV6-5 and TRBJ2-1; 7 bases line up with TRBD2. CDR3 length: 14 amino acids. Germline lookup yields CDR1 MNHEY and CDR2 SVGAGI. J lost 8 bases, V lost 3 bases, and 7 bases had no gene match.

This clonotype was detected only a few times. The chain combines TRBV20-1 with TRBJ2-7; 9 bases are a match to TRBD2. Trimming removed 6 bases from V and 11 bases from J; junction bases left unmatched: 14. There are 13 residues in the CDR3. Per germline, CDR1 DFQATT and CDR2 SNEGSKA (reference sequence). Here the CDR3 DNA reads TGCAGTGCCCCACTGTCGCGGGGGGGGAGAAAGTACTTC. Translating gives CSAPLSRGGRKYF.

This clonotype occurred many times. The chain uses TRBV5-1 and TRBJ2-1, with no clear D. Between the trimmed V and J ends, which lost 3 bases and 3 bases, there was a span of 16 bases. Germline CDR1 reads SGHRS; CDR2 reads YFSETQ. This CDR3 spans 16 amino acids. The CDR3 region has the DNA TGCGCCAGCAGCTCCCTTCTCCAGGCTAACTACAATGAGCAGTTCTTC. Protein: CASSSLLQANYNEQFF. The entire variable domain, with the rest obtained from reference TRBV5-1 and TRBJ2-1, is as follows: KAGVTQTPRYLIKTRGQQVTLSCSPISGHRSVSWYQQTPGQGLQFLFEYFSETQRNKGNFPGRFSGRQFSNSRSEMNVSTLELGDSALYLCASSSLLQANYNEQFFGPGTRLTVL.

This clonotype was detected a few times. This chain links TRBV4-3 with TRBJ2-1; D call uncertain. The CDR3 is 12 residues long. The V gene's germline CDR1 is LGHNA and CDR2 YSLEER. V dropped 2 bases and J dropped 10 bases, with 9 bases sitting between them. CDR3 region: CASSQKGGEQFF. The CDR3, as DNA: TGCGCCAGCAGCCAAAAGGGCGGCGAGCAGTTCTTC.

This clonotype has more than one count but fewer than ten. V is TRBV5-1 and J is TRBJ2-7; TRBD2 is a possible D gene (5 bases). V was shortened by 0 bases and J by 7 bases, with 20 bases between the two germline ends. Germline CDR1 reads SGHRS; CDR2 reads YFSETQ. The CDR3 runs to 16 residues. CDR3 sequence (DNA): TGCGCCAGCAGCTTGGGTTCGGCATACGGGGATGAGGAGCAGTACTTC. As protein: CASSLGSAYGDEEQYF.

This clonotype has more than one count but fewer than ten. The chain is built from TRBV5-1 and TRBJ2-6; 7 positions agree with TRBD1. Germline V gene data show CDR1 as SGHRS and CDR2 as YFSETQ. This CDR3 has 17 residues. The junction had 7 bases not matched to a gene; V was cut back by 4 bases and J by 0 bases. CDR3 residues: CASSPGQVPSGANVLTF. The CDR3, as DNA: TGCGCCAGCAGCCCCGGACAGGTTCCCTCTGGGGCCAACGTCCTGACTTTC.

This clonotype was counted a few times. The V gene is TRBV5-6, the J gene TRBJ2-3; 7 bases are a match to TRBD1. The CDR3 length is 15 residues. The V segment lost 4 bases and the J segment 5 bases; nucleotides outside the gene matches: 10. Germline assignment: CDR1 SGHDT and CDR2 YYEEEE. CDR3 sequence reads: CASSLAPDRQDTQYF. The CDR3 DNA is TGTGCCAGCAGCCTCGCTCCGGACAGGCAAGATACGCAGTATTTT.